The clone carrying this T cell receptor beta chain turned up a few times. Its target is unknown. This entry belongs to a study of identical twins. Study-wide results and caveats: The models gave estimates that fell short of the out-of-frame TCR alpha sharing seen in monozygotic twins. The abundant beta clonotypes from cord blood had fewer insertions, and memory repertoires had none of this.

J lost 1 base, V lost 6 bases, and 8 bases had no gene match. CDR3 length equals 17 residues. Germline CDR1 reads SQVTM; CDR2 reads ANQGSEA. TCRdb recomputed calls from the 5' RACE reads with MiXCR, one row per CDR3 protein. Seen here are some 790,000 distinct CDR3 sequences, 18% observed once, and the top ten hold about an eighth. The data also belong to a second study, concerning T cells expressing NK-cell markers.

V and J are TRBV29-1 and TRBJ2-2; TRBD2 matches 13 bases. The sequenced sample was PBMCs. The sequence came from a young woman in good health. CDR3 bases: TGCAGCGTCTCCGGGACTAGCGGGGTACTGAACACCGGGGAGCTGTTTTTT. Its protein product is CSVSGTSGVLNTGELFF.